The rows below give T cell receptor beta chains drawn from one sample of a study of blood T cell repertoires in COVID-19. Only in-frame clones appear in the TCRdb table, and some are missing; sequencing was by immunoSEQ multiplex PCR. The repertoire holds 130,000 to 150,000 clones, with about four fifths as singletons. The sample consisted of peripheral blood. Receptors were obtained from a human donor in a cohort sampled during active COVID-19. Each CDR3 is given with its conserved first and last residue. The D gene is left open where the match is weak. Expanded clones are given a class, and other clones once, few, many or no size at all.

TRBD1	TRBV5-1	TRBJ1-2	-	CASSWAGTGEGYTF	TGCGCCAGCAGCTGGGCCGGGACAGGGGAGGGTTACACCTTC
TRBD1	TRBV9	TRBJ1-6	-	CASSPTIAGTDNSPLHF	TGTGCCAGCAGCCCAACCATAGCCGGGACAGATAATTCACCCCTCCACTTT
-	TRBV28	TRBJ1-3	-	CASSFRQVRNTIYF	TGTGCCAGCAGTTTCCGGCAGGTTAGAAACACCATATATTTT
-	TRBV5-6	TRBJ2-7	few	CASSLVDGRGYEQYF	TGTGCCAGCAGCTTGGTTGACGGGAGAGGCTACGAGCAGTACTTC
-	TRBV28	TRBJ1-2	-	CASSFAPGYGYTF	TGTGCCAGCAGTTTTGCCCCCGGGTATGGCTACACCTTC
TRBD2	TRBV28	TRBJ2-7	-	CASSTSGTSDSYEQYF	TGTGCCAGCAGTACCAGCGGGACTAGCGACTCCTACGAGCAGTACTTC
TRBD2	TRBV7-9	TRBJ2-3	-	CASSFSLAGVPADTQYF	TGTGCCAGCAGCTTCTCGCTAGCGGGAGTCCCCGCAGATACGCAGTATTTT
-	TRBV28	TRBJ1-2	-	CASEAENFRYGYTF	TGTGCCAGCGAGGCAGAAAACTTTCGTTATGGCTACACCTTC
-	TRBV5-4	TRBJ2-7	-	CASSLWTSPRNEQYF	TGTGCCAGCAGCTTGTGGACATCACCTAGGAACGAGCAGTACTTC
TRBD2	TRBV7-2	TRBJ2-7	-	CASNPTSGSYEQYF	TGTGCCAGCAACCCGACTAGCGGGAGTTACGAGCAGTACTTC